What follows are 3 T cell receptor beta chains derived from one specimen sequenced in a study of monozygotic twins with inflammatory bowel disease. TCRdb reworked the 5' RACE reads into one entry per CDR3 protein, no DNA. This sample's table has fewer than 550,000 distinct CDR3 sequences. Sequencing used blood. The receptors were gathered from a human donor with ulcerative colitis or Crohn's disease, or a healthy co-twin of an affected twin (not recorded which).

The chain is built from TRBV5-1 and TRBJ2-7; checking the TCRdb D call of TRBD1 is not possible without DNA. Germline CDR1 is SGHRS and CDR2 is YFSETQ. This CDR3 spans 16 amino acids. CDR3 loop: CASPVSRDREIYEQYF. Using reference TRBV5-1 and TRBJ2-7 for the parts outside the CDR3, the full variable domain is KAGVTQTPRYLIKTRGQQVTLSCSPISGHRSVSWYQQTPGQGLQFLFEYFSETQRNKGNFPGRFSGRQFSNSRSEMNVSTLELGDSALYLCASPVSRDREIYEQYFGPGTRLTVT.

V and J are TRBV11-2 and TRBJ1-6; TCRdb's D gene call, TRBD1, goes unchecked for lack of DNA. Germline CDR1 reads SGHAT; CDR2 reads FQNNGV. The CDR3 runs 17 residues. The CDR3 region is CASSLDYRAGMNSPLHF.

The gene calls are TRBV4-1 and TRBJ2-3; TCRdb's D gene call, TRBD2, goes unchecked for lack of DNA. There are 16 residues in the CDR3. Germline loops: CDR1 MGHRA, CDR2 YSYEKL. The CDR3 region is CASSRGSGGALDTQYF.